These 30 T cell receptor beta chains were all obtained from the same sample, sequenced in a study of blood T cell repertoires in COVID-19 (TCRdb year 2020). Library creation used the immunoSEQ multiplex PCR assay. TCRdb limited this immuneACCESS table to in-frame rearrangements with V and J called. A share of clones is missing; checked studies link under half to unresolved V genes, and the rest is unexplained. The sample table records approximately 140,000 clones; around 90% of these occur just once. About 4% of the sample is in the top ten clones. The specimen was peripheral blood. Source of these receptors: a woman between 55 and 75 years old with active or convalescent COVID-19.

V is TRBV5-1 and J is TRBJ1-1, with TRBD1 as a possible D gene (5 bases). CDR1 and CDR2 (germline): SGHRS, YFSETQ. The CDR3 sequence is 15 residues long. V lost 4 bases to trimming and J lost 6 bases, with 19 bases between them. The CDR3 sequence is CASSPAGGVVAEAFF. CDR3 DNA: TGCGCCAGCAGCCCCGCTGGGGGGGTGGTCGCTGAAGCTTTCTTT.

The chain links TRBV15 to TRBJ2-3; TRBD2 matches at 14 bases. Germline V CDR1 and CDR2: LNHNV, YYDKDF (reference sequence). The CDR3 is 20 amino acids. V shed 1 base and J 0 bases; nucleotides not matched to a gene: 9. CDR3 sequence reads: CATSRAPGTSGGSSTDTQYF. In nucleotides, the CDR3 is TGTGCCACCAGCAGAGCCCCCGGGACTAGCGGGGGAAGTAGCACAGATACGCAGTATTTT. The full variable domain, with the rest looked up from reference TRBV15 and TRBJ2-3, is DAMVIQNPRYQVTQFGKPVTLSCSQTLNHNVMYWYQQKSSQAPKLLFHYYDKDFNNEADTPDNFQSRRPNTSFCFLDIRSPGLGDTAMYLCATSRAPGTSGGSSTDTQYFGPGTRLTVL.

V usage is TRBV11-2 and J usage is TRBJ2-1; 9 bases are a match to TRBD2. The CDR3 extends over 12 amino acids. V was pared by 4 bases and J by 10 bases, with 2 bases of the junction left unmatched. Germline lookup yields CDR1 SGHAT and CDR2 FQNNGV. The CDR3 coding sequence is TGTGCCAGCAGCTACGGGACTAGCGAGCAGTTCTTC. It specifies CASSYGTSEQFF.

This clone occurred a few times. The V gene is TRBV11-2, the J gene TRBJ1-6; D not resolved. V was cut by 1 base and J by 9 bases, with 13 bases left in between. The CDR3 is made up of 15 amino acids. Germline V gene lookup returns CDR1 SGHAT and CDR2 FQNNGV. The CDR3 loop reads CASSLVGFTSSPLHF. In nucleotides, the CDR3 is TGTGCCAGCAGCTTAGTAGGATTCACTAGTTCACCCCTCCACTTT.

In regard to this clone: This specimen includes other DNA sequences encoding the same CDR3. The CDR3 DNA reads as TGCAGCGTTGACAGGGGAATGAACACTGAAGCTTTCTTT. This gives the protein CSVDRGMNTEAFF. This chain joins TRBV29-1 and TRBJ1-1, with D possibly matching TRBD1 (6 bases). The CDR3 consists of 13 residues. V lost 3 bases to trimming and J lost 0 bases, with 8 bases between them. The V gene's germline CDR1 is SQVTM and CDR2 ANQGSEA.

In this sample, this clone turned up a few times. This sequence joins TRBV5-1 and TRBJ2-3; D uncertain. V was cut by 3 bases and J by 5 bases, with 13 bases left in between. Germline assignment: CDR1 SGHRS and CDR2 YFSETQ. The CDR3 length is 14 residues. This CDR3 reads CASSSTHSQDTQYF. In DNA form, the CDR3 reads TGCGCCAGCAGCTCCACGCATAGTCAAGATACGCAGTATTTT.

The chain links TRBV7-2 to TRBJ2-5; TRBD2 matches at 12 bases. Trimming removed 4 bases from V and 3 bases from J; junction bases left unmatched: 0. CDR1 is SGHTA and CDR2 is FQGNSA in the germline V gene. The CDR3 has 14 amino acids. CDR3 sequence: CASSSSGGEETQYF. The CDR3 DNA follows: TGTGCCAGCAGCTCTAGCGGGGGGGAAGAGACCCAGTACTTC.

This chain joins TRBV3-1 (or the pseudogene TRBV3-2) and TRBJ2-1; possibly TRBD2 for D (5 bases). The V gene lost 6 bases and the J gene lost 8 bases, with 8 bases spanning the gap. The CDR3 is 11 amino acids. In germline, CDR1 is LGHDT, CDR2 YNNKEL (reference sequence). The CDR3 coding sequence is TGTGCCAGCAGTCCGGGGTATGAGCAGTTCTTC. Translated, it gives CASSPGYEQFF.

The J gene is TRBJ1-2, the V gene TRBV4-3, with D uncertain. The ends were cut back, 0 bases at V and 7 bases at J, with 12 bases in the middle. This CDR3 spans 14 amino acids. Germline V gene sequence: CDR1 LGHNA, CDR2 YSLEER. The CDR3, as DNA: TGCGCCAGCAGCCAAGATTTTGCAGAATCTGGCTACACCTTC. Translating it yields CASSQDFAESGYTF.

The CDR3 spells CASSLIRGGENSYNEQFF. DNA for the CDR3: TGTGCCAGCAGTCTCATTCGTGGGGGGGAAAACTCCTACAATGAGCAGTTCTTC. V usage is TRBV2 and J usage is TRBJ2-1; 7 nucleotides line up with TRBD2. Trimming removed 5 bases from V and 0 bases from J; junction bases left unmatched: 13. Germline V gene lookup returns CDR1 SNHLY and CDR2 FYNNEI. The CDR3 covers 18 residues.

This chain links TRBV6-4 with TRBJ2-1; possible D gene TRBD1, 6 bases. The ends were cut back, 5 bases at V and 3 bases at J, with 14 bases in the middle. This CDR3 is built from 15 residues. The germline V gene encodes CDR1 MRHNA and CDR2 SNTAGT. In DNA, the CDR3 is TGTGCCAGCAGTTCGGACAGTGCCTTCTACAATGAGCAGTTCTTC. Translating gives CASSSDSAFYNEQFF.

The chain combines TRBV6-6 with TRBJ2-2, with 7 positions matching TRBD1. After removal of 9 bases from V and 5 bases from J, the junction contained 12 bases not matched to a gene. This CDR3 region has 15 residues. CDR1 and CDR2 from the germline V gene are MNHNY and SVGAGI (reference sequence). CDR3 sequence reads: CASSEGQIRTGELFF. Here the CDR3 DNA reads TGTGCCAGTAGCGAGGGACAGATCCGGACCGGGGAGCTGTTTTTT.

This chain uses TRBV10-3 with TRBJ2-5, with D possibly being TRBD1 (6 bases). The V end lost 2 bases, the J end lost 5 bases, and 15 bases lay between the germline ends. Germline CDR1 and CDR2: ENHRY and SYGVKD. The CDR3 contains 15 residues. The CDR3 sequence is CAISEATGSRETQYF. CDR3 sequence (DNA): TGTGCCATCAGTGAGGCCACAGGGTCACGGGAGACCCAGTACTTC.

The J gene is TRBJ1-5, the V gene TRBV5-1, with a possible D match to TRBD1 (5 bases). Trimming took off 4 bases at V and 0 bases at J, with 11 bases between the two ends. This CDR3 contains 15 residues. Looked up from germline, CDR1 is SGHRS and CDR2 is YFSETQ. The CDR3 sequence is CASSIDSFSNQPQHF. The CDR3 DNA reads TGCGCCAGCAGCATCGACAGTTTTAGCAATCAGCCCCAGCATTTT.

CDR3 amino acids: CAISEYRDPIYNSPLHF. As DNA, the CDR3 is TGTGCCATCAGTGAGTACAGGGACCCCATCTATAATTCACCCCTCCACTTT. The V and J genes are TRBV10-3 and TRBJ1-6; D perhaps matches TRBD1 (6 bases). This CDR3 has 17 amino acids. Germline V gives CDR1 ENHRY, CDR2 SYGVKD. Trimming removed 1 base from V and 3 bases from J, with 13 bases in between.

This clone was picked up one time. The CDR3, as DNA: TGCAGCGCCGGGGGGGCCGACTATGGCTACACCTTC. This codes for CSAGGADYGYTF. The chain employs TRBV29-1 and TRBJ1-2, with D tentatively TRBD1 (6 bases). The CDR3 runs 12 residues. The V end lost 7 bases, the J end lost 3 bases, and 12 bases lay between the germline ends. Germline V gives CDR1 SQVTM, CDR2 ANQGSEA.

The chain combines TRBV2 with TRBJ2-7, with D uncertain. V was trimmed by 3 bases and J by 1 base, leaving 7 bases between them. This CDR3 spans 13 amino acids. Germline V CDR1 and CDR2: SNHLY, FYNNEI. CDR3 residues: CASSDFRSYEQYF. CDR3 coding DNA: TGTGCCAGCAGTGATTTCCGTTCCTACGAGCAGTACTTC.

The chain is built from TRBV13 and TRBJ1-4, with D maybe TRBD1 (5 bases). The CDR3 covers 14 residues. Looked up from germline, CDR1 is PRHDT and CDR2 is FYEKMQ (reference sequence). V lost 1 base, J lost 8 bases, and 11 bases lay in between. This CDR3 is CASSLVGGSEKLFF. DNA of the CDR3: TGTGCCAGCAGCTTAGTGGGGGGGAGCGAAAAACTGTTTTTT.

J is TRBJ1-5 and V is TRBV6-5; D is unresolved. The ends were cut back, 6 bases at V and 0 bases at J, with 12 bases in the middle. Germline V gene data show CDR1 as MNHEY and CDR2 as SVGAGI. The CDR3 runs 15 residues. The chain's CDR3 is CASRSTLTSNQPQHF. CDR3 sequence (DNA): TGTGCCAGCAGATCCACTCTAACTAGCAATCAGCCCCAGCATTTT.

The chain has TRBV7-8 and TRBJ1-3; 7 bases are a match to TRBD1. There are 15 residues in the CDR3. Germline loops: CDR1 SGHVS, CDR2 FQNEAQ. The V segment lost 3 bases and the J segment 3 bases; nucleotides outside the gene matches: 5. The CDR3, as DNA: TGTGCCAGCAGCTTCGCCGGGACAGTTGGAAACACCATATATTTT. Translated: CASSFAGTVGNTIYF.

The J gene is TRBJ1-1, the V gene TRBV6-5; D is undetermined. This CDR3 spans 15 amino acids. Germline V lookup: CDR1 MNHEY, CDR2 SVGAGI. The germline V and J ends were trimmed by 4 bases and 1 base, with 13 bases remaining between them. In nucleotides, the CDR3 is TGTGCCAGCAGTTTTTCGAGTGGGCAGAACACTGAAGCTTTCTTT. Protein: CASSFSSGQNTEAFF.

The genes are TRBV6-2 or TRBV6-3 and TRBJ2-1, with TRBD1 identical over 10 bases. Germline loops: CDR1 MNHEY, CDR2 SVGEGT. The J segment lost 7 bases and the V segment lost 6 bases, leaving 15 bases of the junction unmatched. The CDR3 consists of 17 residues. The CDR3, as DNA: TGTGCCAGCAGCCGAGTTACGTCCGGACAGGGGGTGAATGAGCAGTTCTTC. Its protein is CASSRVTSGQGVNEQFF.

The V and J genes are TRBV19 and TRBJ1-1; D is uncertain. CDR3 size: 14 residues. With 5 bases removed from V and 0 bases from J, the gap between germline ends came to 10 bases. The germline CDR1 and CDR2 sequences are LNHDA and SQIVND (reference sequence). In DNA form, the CDR3 reads TGTGCCAGTAGTCTCCGGTCGGTGAACACTGAAGCTTTCTTT. Translation gives CASSLRSVNTEAFF. Together with reference TRBV19 and TRBJ1-1, the CDR3 gives the full variable domain: DGGITQSPKYLFRKEGQNVTLSCEQNLNHDAMYWYRQDPGQGLRLIYYSQIVNDFQKGDIAEGYSVSREKKESFPLTVTSAQKNPTAFYLCASSLRSVNTEAFFGQGTRLTVV.

The V and J genes are TRBV4-3 and TRBJ1-6, with no clear D. Trimming removed 0 bases at V and 9 bases at J, with 6 bases between. CDR1 LGHNA and CDR2 YSLEER come from the germline V gene. CDR3 size: 13 residues. DNA of the CDR3: TGCGCCAGCAGCCAAGATAGAACTTCACCCCTCCACTTT. Its protein product is CASSQDRTSPLHF.

The rearrangement uses TRBV6-5 and TRBJ2-1; TRBD1 matches at 8 bases. The CDR3 loop spans 14 amino acids. Germline V gene data show CDR1 as MNHEY and CDR2 as SVGAGI. The ends lost 2 bases at V and 8 bases at J; junction bases unmatched: 5. CDR3 region: CASSYQRQGHEQFF. CDR3 coding DNA: TGTGCCAGCAGTTACCAACGACAGGGGCATGAGCAGTTCTTC.

DNA for the CDR3: TGTGCCAGCAGCGCTTTATACCAAGAGACCCAGTACTTC. Translating gives CASSALYQETQYF. The chain links TRBV9 to TRBJ2-5; D is undetermined. V lost 3 bases and J lost 0, with 6 bases in between. Germline V gene lookup returns CDR1 SGDLS and CDR2 YYNGEE. The CDR3 contains 13 residues.

This rearrangement joins TRBV19 to TRBJ2-5, with D hard to call. With 0 bases removed from V and 1 base from J, the gap between germline ends came to 3 bases. CDR1 and CDR2 from the germline V gene are LNHDA and SQIVND (reference sequence). There are 13 residues in the CDR3. CDR3: CASSIDRQETQYF. Written as DNA, the CDR3 is TGTGCCAGTAGTATAGACCGCCAAGAGACCCAGTACTTC.

CDR3 sequence: CASSPYSGGGVYDTQYF. DNA for the CDR3: TGTGCCAGCAGCCCCTACAGCGGCGGGGGGGTATACGATACGCAGTATTTT. The V call is TRBV9, the J call TRBJ2-3; 9 nucleotides agree with TRBD2. Germline V lookup: CDR1 SGDLS, CDR2 YYNGEE. CDR3 size: 17 residues. V was pared by 4 bases and J by 6 bases, with 15 bases of the junction left unmatched. The whole variable domain, filled in from reference TRBV9 and TRBJ2-3, reads DSGVTQTPKHLITATGQRVTLRCSPRSGDLSVYWYQQSLDQGLQFLIQYYNGEERAKGNILERFSAQQFPDLHSELNLSSLELGDSALYFCASSPYSGGGVYDTQYFGPGTRLTVL.

The chain links TRBV10-3 to TRBJ1-2; TRBD1 matches at 8 bases. The trim removed 6 bases at V and 1 base at J, leaving 4 bases unmatched. Germline assignment: CDR1 ENHRY and CDR2 SYGVKD. The CDR3 has 14 amino acids. The CDR3 DNA reads TGTGCCATCAGCCTGGACAGGGTTAACTATGGCTACACCTTC. Residues: CAISLDRVNYGYTF.

This chain joins TRBV29-1 and TRBJ2-7, with 7 bases fitting TRBD2. CDR1 is SQVTM and CDR2 is ANQGSEA in the germline V gene. The CDR3 sequence is 13 residues long. J gave up 2 bases and V 6 bases, and 7 bases lay outside the gene matches. The CDR3 loop reads CSVTAGLTYEQYF. In nucleotides, the CDR3 is TGCAGCGTCACCGCGGGACTAACCTACGAGCAGTACTTC.